The 31 T cell receptor beta chains below all came from one sample that was sequenced in a study of cytomegalovirus exposure and HLA in healthy donors. PCR involved 60 Vbeta and 13 Jbeta primers. Produced via immunoSEQ multiplex PCR; TCRdb's table is partial and in-frame only. This table has 95,000 to 130,000 clones, about 68% appearing once. Sequencing used PBMCs. Receptor source: a woman aged 35 to 49 in good health and CMV-seropositive.

The V and J genes are TRBV18 and TRBJ1-5, with D possibly being TRBD1 (6 bases). The CDR3 is 15 amino acids. Germline values: CDR1 KGHSH, CDR2 LQKENI. The germline V and J ends were trimmed by 3 bases and 1 base, with 10 bases remaining between them. The CDR3 region is CASSPKQGSNQPQHF. The CDR3, as DNA: TGTGCCAGCTCACCCAAGCAGGGGAGCAATCAGCCCCAGCATTTT.

In this sample, this clone turned up a few times. The CDR3 protein is CASSLGQGRANGYTF. Here the CDR3 DNA reads TGTGCCAGCAGCTTGGGGCAGGGCAGGGCAAATGGCTACACCTTC. The rearrangement joins TRBV5-4 to TRBJ1-2, with D possibly being TRBD1 (5 bases). Germline V gene lookup returns CDR1 SGHNT and CDR2 YYREEE (reference sequence). V dropped 0 bases and J dropped 6 bases, with 15 bases sitting between them. The CDR3 runs 15 residues.

The chain has TRBV5-4 and TRBJ2-3; TRBD2 might be the D (6 bases). This CDR3 has 14 residues. Trimming took off 4 bases at V and 6 bases at J, with 15 bases between the two ends. CDR1 is SGHNT and CDR2 is YYREEE in the germline V gene (reference sequence). The CDR3, as DNA: TGTGCCAGCAGCCGGGAGCTGTCAGGGGATACGCAGTATTTT. This translates into CASSRELSGDTQYF.

The CDR3 loop reads CASSLNPGQGYEQYF. The CDR3 DNA reads TGTGCCAGCAGCTTAAATCCGGGCCAGGGCTACGAGCAGTACTTC. The V gene is TRBV5-4, the J gene TRBJ2-7, with a weak D call TRBD1 (5 bases). The CDR3 is 15 amino acids. Germline V gives CDR1 SGHNT, CDR2 YYREEE (reference sequence). Trimming took 2 bases from V and 3 from J, leaving 15 bases between them.

V is TRBV28 and J is TRBJ1-3; maybe TRBD1 (5 bases). CDR3 length equals 15 residues. Germline V CDR1 and CDR2: MDHEN, SYDVKM. V dropped 7 bases and J dropped 4 bases, with 17 bases sitting between them. CDR3 residues: CASTPIGGPGNTIYF. In nucleotides, the CDR3 is TGTGCCAGCACCCCAATCGGGGGTCCGGGAAACACCATATATTTT.

This clone occurred a few times. V is TRBV6-5 and J is TRBJ2-7; TRBD1 matches 7 bases. From germline, CDR1 is MNHEY and CDR2 SVGAGI. The CDR3 sequence is 15 residues long. Trimming took 4 bases from V and 1 from J; bases not matched to a gene: 7. The DNA for the CDR3 is TGTGCCAGCAGTTTGGTTTACAGGGGATCCTACGAGCAGTACTTC. Encoded protein: CASSLVYRGSYEQYF.

This clone showed up just a few times. The rearrangement uses TRBV7-9 and TRBJ2-1, with D perhaps matching TRBD2 (6 bases). The V gene lost 7 bases and the J gene lost 8 bases, with 24 bases spanning the gap. The CDR3 totals 16 residues. Germline values: CDR1 SEHNR, CDR2 FQNEAQ (reference sequence). CDR3 in amino acids: CASILAGVAAKDEQFF. Written as DNA, the CDR3 is TGTGCCAGCATCCTCGCCGGTGTAGCGGCCAAAGATGAGCAGTTCTTC. Together with reference TRBV7-9 and TRBJ2-1, the CDR3 gives the full variable domain: DTGVSQNPRHKITKRGQNVTFRCDPISEHNRLYWYRQTLGQGPEFLTYFQNEAQLEKSRLLSDRFSAERPKGSFSTLEIQRTEQGDSAMYLCASILAGVAAKDEQFFGPGTRLTVL.

This clone was detected a few times. V is TRBV7-3 and J is TRBJ2-3; maybe TRBD1 (5 bases). V dropped 1 base and J dropped 3 bases, with 14 bases sitting between them. Germline-derived CDR1 and CDR2 are SGHTA and FQGTGA. The CDR3 covers 16 residues. CDR3 amino acids: CASSLNQGIVTDTQYF. For the CDR3, the DNA is TGTGCCAGCAGCTTAAATCAGGGAATTGTGACAGATACGCAGTATTTT.

This clone occurred a few times. The chain has TRBV11-1 and TRBJ2-3, with 9 bases lining up with TRBD1. The CDR3 is 15 amino acids. J was trimmed by 4 bases and V by 4 bases; bases with no gene match: 6. CDR1 and CDR2 from the germline V gene are SGHAT and FQDESV (reference sequence). The DNA for the CDR3 is TGTGCCAGCAGCTCGGACAGGGGAGCCTCAGATACGCAGTATTTT. It encodes CASSSDRGASDTQYF.

The chain links TRBV7-6 to TRBJ2-1, with unresolved D. Trimming left V 5 bases short and J 10 bases short, with 12 bases between. CDR1 SGHVS and CDR2 FNYEAQ come from the germline V gene. This CDR3 contains 12 residues. The CDR3 nucleotides are TGTGCCAGCAGCCCACCTTCCGGGGAGCAGTTCTTC. It yields the protein CASSPPSGEQFF.

This chain joins TRBV11-3 and TRBJ2-1; 15 bases are a match to TRBD2. The germline V gene has CDR1 SGHNT and CDR2 YENEEA. V was pared by 5 bases and J by 13 bases, with 9 bases of the junction left unmatched. The CDR3 runs 15 residues. The CDR3 region is CASSAAGTSGRPQFF. CDR3 DNA: TGTGCCAGCAGCGCCGCCGGGACTAGCGGGAGGCCACAGTTCTTC.

The rearrangement joins TRBV28 to TRBJ2-3; 7 bases agree with TRBD1. With 6 bases clipped from V and 3 bases from J, the junction kept 6 bases outside the gene matches. The CDR3 has 14 residues. CDR1 and CDR2 from the germline V gene are MDHEN and SYDVKM. CDR3 amino acids: CASSRDRETDTQYF. The DNA of the CDR3 is TGTGCCAGCAGCCGTGACAGGGAAACAGATACGCAGTATTTT.

The V and J genes are TRBV7-3 and TRBJ2-1; TRBD2 agrees at 9 bases. Germline V gene sequence: CDR1 SGHTA, CDR2 FQGTGA. This CDR3 spans 16 amino acids. Trimming removed 1 base from V and 4 bases from J; junction bases left unmatched: 5. The chain's CDR3 is CASSLIAGVGYNEQFF. The CDR3 region has the DNA TGTGCCAGCAGCTTAATAGCGGGGGTTGGGTACAATGAGCAGTTCTTC.

In its sample, this clone was seen a few times. The chain carries TRBV5-1 and TRBJ1-1; TRBD1 matches 10 bases. With 4 bases clipped from V and 1 base from J, the junction kept 10 bases outside the gene matches. The CDR3 has 17 residues. Germline values: CDR1 SGHRS, CDR2 YFSETQ. CDR3 coding DNA: TGCGCCAGCAGCCCGGGACAGGGGACAGCGGGGAACACTGAAGCTTTCTTT. Translating it yields CASSPGQGTAGNTEAFF.

This clone appeared a single time. The chain has TRBV19 and TRBJ2-1; tentative D call: TRBD2 (6 bases). CDR1 is LNHDA and CDR2 is SQIVND in the germline V gene (reference sequence). The CDR3 spans 17 residues. Trimming took off 5 bases at V and 1 base at J, with 18 bases between the two ends. The CDR3 coding sequence is TGTGCCAGTAGTGTGGGACTTGGTCAAACGTCCTACAATGAGCAGTTCTTC. Its protein product is CASSVGLGQTSYNEQFF.

This chain uses TRBV9 with TRBJ1-2; D is uncertain. V gave up 0 bases and J gave up 0 bases, with 6 bases separating them. CDR1 is SGDLS and CDR2 is YYNGEE in the germline V gene. The CDR3 contains 14 residues. This CDR3 reads CASSVAGTNYGYTF. The CDR3 nucleotides are TGTGCCAGCAGCGTAGCGGGGACTAACTATGGCTACACCTTC.

With regard to this clone: This CDR3 is also generated by other DNA sequences in the sample. This chain joins TRBV27 and TRBJ2-7; 9 bases line up with TRBD2. The length of the CDR3 is 14 residues. V dropped 4 bases and J dropped 3; count of bases not matched to a gene: 4. Germline assignment: CDR1 MNHEY and CDR2 SMNVEV (reference sequence). The chain's CDR3 is CASSSGTSSYEQYF. For the CDR3, the DNA is TGTGCCAGCAGTTCCGGGACTAGCAGCTACGAGCAGTACTTC.

The V call is TRBV27, the J call TRBJ2-7; 11 nucleotides match TRBD2. CDR3 length equals 19 residues. Germline V gene data show CDR1 as MNHEY and CDR2 as SMNVEV (reference sequence). The V gene end was trimmed by 0 bases and the J gene end by 2 bases; junction bases not matched to a gene: 12. DNA for the CDR3: TGTGCCAGCAGTTTATCCACTAGCGGGAGCCTTCCATTCCCCTACGAGCAGTACTTC. Amino acids: CASSLSTSGSLPFPYEQYF.

V is TRBV5-4 and J is TRBJ2-1; D unclear. The CDR3 has 12 residues. Germline lookup yields CDR1 SGHNT and CDR2 YYREEE (reference sequence). V lost 4 bases, J lost 5 bases, and 7 bases lay in between. The DNA of the CDR3 is TGTGCCAGCAGCATTTCAAACAATGAGCAGTTCTTC. Its translation is CASSISNNEQFF. The full variable domain, completed using reference TRBV5-4 and TRBJ2-1, is ETGVTQSPTHLIKTRGQQVTLRCSSQSGHNTVSWYQQALGQGPQFIFQYYREEENGRGNFPPRFSGLQFPNYSSELNVNALELDDSALYLCASSISNNEQFFGPGTRLTVL.

This rearrangement joins TRBV4-1 to TRBJ2-2; D unresolved. The CDR3 spans 17 residues. V shed 1 base and J shed 3 bases, with 15 bases lying between them. CDR1 MGHRA and CDR2 YSYEKL come from the germline V gene. CDR3 region: CASSQVRSIRDTGELFF. CDR3 nucleotide sequence: TGCGCCAGCAGCCAAGTTCGTTCCATCCGGGACACCGGGGAGCTGTTTTTT.

The rearrangement uses TRBV7-2 and TRBJ1-4; weak D call: TRBD1 (5 bases). Trimming cost V 5 bases and J 2 bases, with 12 bases left between them. The CDR3 covers 15 residues. CDR1 is SGHTA and CDR2 is FQGNSA in the germline V gene. The CDR3 sequence: CASSRMAGTNEKLFF. The CDR3 bases are TGTGCCAGCAGCCGGATGGCAGGGACTAATGAAAAACTGTTTTTT.

The chain carries TRBV2 and TRBJ1-1; the D gene is possibly TRBD1 (5 bases). The CDR3 is 12 amino acids. Germline values: CDR1 SNHLY, CDR2 FYNNEI. Trimming took off 6 bases at V and 5 bases at J, with 10 bases between the two ends. Written as DNA, the CDR3 is TGTGCCAGCAGGACCGGGGGGACTGAAGCTTTCTTT. As protein: CASRTGGTEAFF.

With respect to this clone: Germline is not matched at one junction end, which may reflect a read error. The chain recombines TRBV7-9 with TRBJ1-3, with D tentatively TRBD1 (6 bases). CDR3 length equals 15 residues. The germline V gene encodes CDR1 SEHNR and CDR2 FQNEAQ (reference sequence). CDR3 region: CSSSLEAGAGNTIYF. In nucleotides, the CDR3 is TGTTCCAGCAGCTTAGAGGCAGGGGCTGGAAACACCATATATTTT.

Turning to this clone: The identical CDR3 is also encoded by other nucleotide sequences in the sample. The chain recombines TRBV7-3 with TRBJ2-2; D not certain. The CDR3 spans 15 residues. The V and J ends lost 2 bases and 0 bases respectively, with 7 bases between them. CDR1 and CDR2 from the germline V gene are SGHTA and FQGTGA. The CDR3 DNA sequence: TGTGCCAGCAGCTTAGGTCAGGCGAACACCGGGGAGCTGTTTTTT. Residues: CASSLGQANTGELFF.

This clone occurred a few times. The chain employs TRBV4-1 and TRBJ2-1; TRBD2 matches at 10 bases. Trimming removed 1 base from V and 1 base from J; junction bases left unmatched: 13. The CDR3 spans 20 residues. Germline V CDR1 and CDR2: MGHRA, YSYEKL. CDR3 amino acids: CASSQVRGKREGQSYNEQFF. In nucleotides, the CDR3 is TGCGCCAGCAGCCAAGTCCGGGGGAAGCGGGAGGGCCAATCCTACAATGAGCAGTTCTTC.

This clone was found a few times. The chain links TRBV19 to TRBJ2-3; 8 bases agree with TRBD2. Germline values: CDR1 LNHDA, CDR2 SQIVND (reference sequence). The CDR3 extends over 17 amino acids. Germline trimming cut 7 bases from V and 0 bases from J; bases unmatched to any gene: 12. CDR3 DNA: TGTGCCAGTACCCCTGAGGTAGCGGGGACCAGCACAGATACGCAGTATTTT. This gives the protein CASTPEVAGTSTDTQYF.

This chain joins TRBV9 and TRBJ2-3; D possibly corresponds to TRBD2 (6 bases). The CDR3 has 14 residues. Trimming removed 4 bases at V and 5 bases at J, with 14 bases between. Per germline, CDR1 SGDLS and CDR2 YYNGEE. The CDR3 nucleotides read TGTGCCAGCAGCTTCGGGAGTATCATAGATACGCAGTATTTT. It encodes CASSFGSIIDTQYF.

The chain uses TRBV7-9 and TRBJ2-1; 11 bases match TRBD1. V lost 5 bases, J lost 9 bases, and 12 bases stayed unmatched. This CDR3 is 16 amino acids long. Germline assignment: CDR1 SEHNR and CDR2 FQNEAQ (reference sequence). The CDR3 DNA reads as TGTGCCAGCAGCGAACCCTCCGGGACAGGGGGAGGTGAGCAGTTCTTC. Its translation is CASSEPSGTGGGEQFF.

This chain joins TRBV2 and TRBJ2-3, with 9 bases fitting TRBD2. The CDR3 sequence is 15 residues long. Germline V gene sequence: CDR1 SNHLY, CDR2 FYNNEI. After removal of 5 bases from V and 0 bases from J, the junction contained 3 bases not matched to a gene. CDR3 coding DNA: TGTGCCAGCAGTAGACTAGCGGTGAGCACAGATACGCAGTATTTT. It encodes CASSRLAVSTDTQYF.

This chain joins TRBV4-1 and TRBJ1-2, with D unresolved. Per the germline V gene, CDR1 is MGHRA and CDR2 is YSYEKL. The CDR3 has 17 residues. V shed 1 base and J shed 8 bases, with 23 bases lying between them. CDR3 coding DNA: TGCGCCAGCAGCCAAGGTCCGATAAGCTGGGATCGGGGAGGCTACACCTTC. It translates to CASSQGPISWDRGGYTF.

V usage is TRBV6-1 and J usage is TRBJ1-1; D unclear. The CDR3 loop spans 14 amino acids. Looked up from germline, CDR1 is MNHNS and CDR2 is SASEGT. Trimming took 6 bases from V and 6 from J, leaving 17 bases between them. The CDR3 sequence: CASRSRSSAAEAFF. CDR3 bases: TGTGCCAGCAGGAGCCGGAGTAGCGCCGCTGAAGCTTTCTTT.